The TCR beta chain described here comes from a study of patients and donors after allogeneic stem cell transplantation. TCRdb reprocessed the RT-PCR reads via MiXCR and lists one record per CDR3 protein. The repertoire holds about 960,000 distinct CDR3 sequences, roughly 18% seen once, with 5% to 6.5% in the top ten. This CDR3 has 15 residues. The V gene's germline CDR1 is SGHRS and CDR2 YFSETQ. V gave up 2 bases and J gave up 2 bases; unmatched junction bases: 5. The sequence was collected from a human donor who was either an allogeneic HSCT recipient or a stem cell or donor lymphocyte infusion donor (not recorded which). It is not recorded whose cells these are; they may come from a transplant donor. The chain uses TRBV5-1 and TRBJ2-7; 9 nucleotides match TRBD2. Sequencing was performed on blood, either unsorted or a sorted T cell fraction (not recorded which). CDR3 protein: CASSFSSGDPYEQYF. The CDR3 coding sequence is TGCGCCAGCAGCTTTTCTAGCGGGGATCCCTACGAGCAGTACTTC. The full variable domain, with the rest looked up from reference TRBV5-1 and TRBJ2-7, is KAGVTQTPRYLIKTRGQQVTLSCSPISGHRSVSWYQQTPGQGLQFLFEYFSETQRNKGNFPGRFSGRQFSNSRSEMNVSTLELGDSALYLCASSFSSGDPYEQYFGPGTRLTVT.